The 19 T cell receptor beta chains presented below share a single source sample, sequenced in a study of neurological immune-mediated disorders (dated by TCRdb to between 2018 and 2020). Library method: 5' RACE. Sequencing relied on an Illumina HiSeq 2500. In-frame beta chains were kept once TCRdb had trimmed the public reads at Q25 with fastp and called clones with MiXCR. Each record represents a unique CDR3 protein, reported with the most common genes and DNA among its rows. Within this sample are fewer than 20,000 distinct CDR3 sequences, with approximately 3.7% of them counted one time only. About 19% of the sample is in the top ten clones. Sequences were obtained from CD8+ T cells from blood. Source of these receptors: a woman in her forties in good health.

This clonotype was recorded many times. This chain links TRBV11-2 with TRBJ2-1, with no clear D. This CDR3 has 11 residues. Per germline, CDR1 SGHAT and CDR2 FQNNGV. Trimming pared 1 base from V and 10 bases from J, leaving 5 bases between. The CDR3 DNA follows: TGTGCCAGCAGCTTAGGGCCAGAGCAGTTCTTC. Translation: CASSLGPEQFF.

This clonotype has ten or more counts. The CDR3 DNA reads as TGTGCCAGCAGCCCAAGGGCGGGCACAGATACGCAGTATTTT. Translated, it gives CASSPRAGTDTQYF. The genes are TRBV11-2 and TRBJ2-3; D is unresolved. The CDR3 spans 14 residues. Trimming pared 5 bases from V and 1 base from J, leaving 10 bases between. Germline CDR1 and CDR2: SGHAT and FQNNGV.

This clonotype came up many times. The CDR3 region has the DNA TGTGCCAGCAGTGGGGCGGGGAACACTGAAGCTTTCTTT. Translating it yields CASSGAGNTEAFF. V usage is TRBV7-9 and J usage is TRBJ1-1; D perhaps matches TRBD1 (5 bases). V lost 6 bases and J 1 base, leaving 9 bases between the germline ends. Looked up from germline, CDR1 is SEHNR and CDR2 is FQNEAQ (reference sequence). The CDR3 covers 13 residues.

This clonotype has just one count. This chain connects TRBV3-1 to TRBJ2-7; TRBD1 might be the D (5 bases). V lost 4 bases and J lost 0, with 13 bases in between. CDR3 length equals 15 residues. Germline V gives CDR1 LGHDT, CDR2 YNNKEL (reference sequence). The CDR3 here is CASSPWQGSSYEQYF. CDR3 bases: TGTGCCAGCAGCCCATGGCAGGGAAGCTCCTACGAGCAGTACTTC.

The sample holds many counts of this clonotype. V gene TRBV5-1 combines with J gene TRBJ2-1; 13 bases align to TRBD2. Germline V gives CDR1 SGHRS, CDR2 YFSETQ. CDR3 length equals 16 residues. The V and J ends lost 4 bases and 7 bases, in that order; junction bases with no gene match: 8. CDR3 residues: CASSPRLAGGGNEQFF. In DNA form, the CDR3 reads TGCGCCAGCAGCCCCCGACTAGCGGGAGGTGGTAATGAGCAGTTCTTC.

At least ten counts were recorded for this clonotype. The gene calls are TRBV7-6 and TRBJ2-7, with D hard to call. The ends were cut back, 1 base at V and 3 bases at J, with 13 bases in the middle. The CDR3 contains 15 residues. Germline V gene lookup returns CDR1 SGHVS and CDR2 FNYEAQ. In DNA, the CDR3 is TGTGCCAGCAGCTTAGTCGGGTCGAACCTCTACGAGCAGTACTTC. Its translation is CASSLVGSNLYEQYF.

In its sample, this clonotype was seen many times. The chain employs TRBV6-1 and TRBJ2-1; D remains unclear. The CDR3 extends over 14 amino acids. V gave up 5 bases and J gave up 5 bases, with 13 bases separating them. CDR1 and CDR2 from the germline V gene are MNHNS and SASEGT. CDR3 protein: CASSRREVDNEQFF. DNA of the CDR3: TGTGCCAGCAGTCGGCGCGAGGTTGACAATGAGCAGTTCTTC.

This clonotype was recorded at least ten times. The chain joins TRBV7-8 to TRBJ2-1; D is uncertain. Trimming shortened V by 2 bases and J by 4 bases, and 6 bases separated the two germline ends. Germline assignment: CDR1 SGHVS and CDR2 FQNEAQ. The CDR3 consists of 13 residues. The CDR3 DNA sequence: TGTGCCAGCAGCTTATCCATTTACAATGAGCAGTTCTTC. Its protein is CASSLSIYNEQFF.

This clonotype is deemed medium-sized. A read error may produce the germline difference seen at one junction end. The J gene is TRBJ2-1, the V gene TRBV7-7, with a weak D call TRBD2 (5 bases). Germline V lookup: CDR1 SSHAT, CDR2 FNYEAQ (reference sequence). This CDR3 contains 18 residues. CDR3 sequence (DNA): TGTGCTAGCAGCTTAGGTACCGTCCCGGGAAGCTCCTACAATGAGCAGTTCTTC. Translating gives CASSLGTVPGSSYNEQFF.

This clonotype came up many times. The J gene is TRBJ2-2, the V gene TRBV12-3 or TRBV12-4, with TRBD2 matching 11 bases. The ends lost 5 bases at V and 7 bases at J; junction bases unmatched: 6. CDR3 length: 15 amino acids. CDR3 protein: CASSRLAGKIGELFF. As DNA, the CDR3 is TGTGCCAGCAGTCGACTAGCGGGAAAGATCGGGGAGCTGTTTTTT.

In its sample, this clonotype ranks as medium-sized (0.01 to 0.1%). The chain carries TRBV7-8 and TRBJ2-5; tentatively, D is TRBD2 (6 bases). The CDR3 has 17 residues. The V end was cut by 2 bases, the J end by 5 bases, with 21 bases between. Germline CDR1 and CDR2: SGHVS and FQNEAQ. The CDR3 here is CASSLSEASAFGETQYF. The CDR3 region has the DNA TGTGCCAGCAGCTTATCCGAGGCTAGCGCCTTTGGGGAGACCCAGTACTTC.

This clonotype is medium-sized within its sample. This rearrangement joins TRBV4-2 to TRBJ2-7, with 9 nucleotides matching TRBD1. This CDR3 is built from 16 residues. Looked up from germline, CDR1 is LGHNA and CDR2 is YNFKEQ. V lost 0 bases and J lost 3; bases outside the gene matches: 6. The CDR3 loop reads CASSQEGQGLVYEQYF. The CDR3, as DNA: TGTGCCAGCAGCCAAGAGGGACAGGGCCTAGTCTACGAGCAGTACTTC.

This clonotype was counted at least ten times. The chain links TRBV7-3 to TRBJ2-1; D unresolved. The germline CDR1 and CDR2 sequences are SGHTA and FQGTGA. The CDR3 spans 15 residues. V dropped 2 bases and J dropped 3 bases, with 11 bases sitting between them. This chain's CDR3 is CASSLLGLNYNEQFF. For the CDR3, the DNA is TGTGCCAGCAGCTTATTAGGTTTGAACTACAATGAGCAGTTCTTC. The whole variable domain, filled in from reference TRBV7-3 and TRBJ2-1, reads GAGVSQTPSNKVTEKGKYVELRCDPISGHTALYWYRQSLGQGPEFLIYFQGTGAADDSGLPNDRFFAVRPEGSVSTLKIQRTERGDSAVYLCASSLLGLNYNEQFFGPGTRLTVL.

For this clonotype: A read error may be the cause here, since a much bigger clone is one base away. The rearrangement links TRBV20-1 to TRBJ2-3; D remains ambiguous. Germline V gene data show CDR1 as DFQATT and CDR2 as SNEGSKA (reference sequence). The CDR3 contains 17 residues. V lost 4 bases and J 0 bases, leaving 20 bases between the germline ends. CDR3 region: CSAILRRRRPSTDTQYF. The CDR3 DNA sequence: TGCAGTGCTATCTTACGCCGAAGAAGACCTAGCACAGATACGCAGTATTTT.

This clonotype is termed medium-sized. CDR3 DNA sequence: TGTGCCAGCAGCCGGGTGCTTAGCAATCAGCCCCAGCATTTT. This translates into CASSRVLSNQPQHF. The chain has TRBV28 and TRBJ1-5; D gene ambiguous. Trimming left V 6 bases short and J 0 bases short, with 9 bases between. Germline values: CDR1 MDHEN, CDR2 SYDVKM. This CDR3 comprises 14 residues.

This clonotype showed up many times. The CDR3 coding sequence is TGTGCCAGCAGTTCGAGCGGGAGACTTTTAACCCAGTACTTC. This codes for CASSSSGRLLTQYF. The chain recombines TRBV7-9 with TRBJ2-5; 8 bases are a match to TRBD2. The V gene end was trimmed by 6 bases and the J gene end by 8 bases; junction bases not matched to a gene: 11. This CDR3 comprises 14 residues. From germline, CDR1 is SEHNR and CDR2 FQNEAQ (reference sequence).

This clonotype has ten or more counts. This chain connects TRBV2 to TRBJ2-7, with D maybe TRBD2 (5 bases). The germline V and J ends were trimmed by 2 bases and 5 bases, with 16 bases remaining between them. The germline gives CDR1 SNHLY, CDR2 FYNNEI. The CDR3 has 15 residues. CDR3 bases: TGTGCCAGCAGTGAAACTAGGGAAGGATACGACGAGCAGTACTTC. It specifies CASSETREGYDEQYF.

The chain has TRBV21-1 and TRBJ2-7; no check of the table's D call, TRBD2, against the DNA was made. TRBV21-1 is described as a pseudogene. There are 16 residues in the CDR3. CDR3: CASSKLEAPNSYEQYF. For the CDR3, the DNA is TGTGCCAGCAGCAAACTCGAGGCCCCGAACTCCTACGAGCAGTACTTC.

This clonotype was counted many times. The rearrangement uses TRBV2 and TRBJ2-7; 7 positions agree with TRBD1. In germline, CDR1 is SNHLY, CDR2 FYNNEI. The CDR3 sequence is 13 residues long. Trimming at V came to 8 bases and at J to 4 bases, leaving 8 bases not matched to a gene. The CDR3 is CASQRTGTYEQYF. In DNA, the CDR3 is TGTGCCAGCCAAAGGACAGGAACATACGAGCAGTACTTC.